Listed below are T cell receptor beta chains from one sample, sequenced in a study of T cell responses to AZD1222 COVID-19 vaccine. Assay used: immunoSEQ multiplex PCR; TCRdb lists only in-frame clones, some missing. Among some 140,000 clones listed, more than 85% were seen once. This material consisted of peripheral blood, taken on day 0 of AZD1222 vaccination. These receptors were taken from an adult in good health. Each CDR3 is given with its conserved first and last residue. The D gene is left open where the match is weak. Some rows mark clone size as missing; the rest say once, few, many or name a class of expanded clone.

d_gene | abundance | j_gene | v_gene | CDR3aa | CDR3nt
TRBD1 | . | TRBJ1-3 | TRBV6-5 | CASSFGQGTGNTIYF | TGTGCCAGCAGTTTCGGACAGGGGACTGGAAACACCATATATTTT
. | . | TRBJ2-5 | TRBV4-1 | CASSQEGRRGSSGGAQYF | TGCGCCAGCAGCCAAGAAGGTCGCCGGGGCTCGAGCGGCGGGGCCCAGTACTTC
TRBD1 | . | TRBJ2-1 | TRBV6-5 | CASSSRQGGYNEQFF | TGTGCCAGCAGTTCTCGACAGGGGGGATACAATGAGCAGTTCTTC
. | . | TRBJ1-1 | TRBV2 | CASAGTMNTEAFF | TGTGCCAGCGCCGGGACGATGAACACTGAAGCTTTCTTT
. | once | TRBJ1-1 | TRBV6-5 | CASSYSSSTEAFF | TGTGCCAGCAGTTACTCGTCCAGCACTGAAGCTTTCTTT
. | . | TRBJ2-2 | TRBV27 | CASSLWGSSSNTGELFF | TGTGCCAGCAGTTTATGGGGCAGCTCCTCGAACACCGGGGAGCTGTTTTTT
. | . | TRBJ1-4 | TRBV7-9 | CASSLYRAATNEKLFF | TGTGCCAGCAGCCTGTACAGGGCTGCAACTAATGAAAAACTGTTTTTT
TRBD1 | . | TRBJ1-2 | TRBV4-2 | CASSARTGGIGGYTF | TGTGCCAGCAGCGCCCGGACAGGGGGTATTGGTGGCTACACCTTC
TRBD1 | . | TRBJ1-6 | TRBV7-9 | CASSKSTGGDSPLHF | TGTGCCAGCAGCAAATCAACAGGGGGCGATTCACCCCTCCACTTT
TRBD1 | . | TRBJ1-4 | TRBV2 | CASSGQGEEKLFF | TGTGCCAGCAGTGGACAGGGGGAGGAAAAACTGTTTTTT
. | . | TRBJ2-1 | TRBV30 | CAWSHKGGALIVNEQFF | TGTGCCTGGAGCCATAAGGGCGGAGCTCTGATTGTTAATGAGCAGTTCTTC
TRBD2 | . | TRBJ2-7 | TRBV7-2 | CASSPGTSGDDEQYF | TGTGCCAGCAGCCCAGGGACTAGCGGGGATGACGAGCAGTACTTC
. | . | TRBJ2-1 | TRBV11-3 | CASSFGRYNEQFF | TGTGCCAGCAGCTTCGGCCGCTACAATGAGCAGTTCTTC
. | . | TRBJ1-1 | TRBV4-1 | CASSSSMGGLTEAFF | TGCGCCAGCAGCTCTTCTATGGGGGGGCTCACTGAAGCTTTCTTT
. | . | TRBJ2-2 | TRBV9 | CASSDDTRTGELFF | TGTGCCAGCAGCGATGACACTCGCACCGGGGAGCTGTTTTTT
. | . | TRBJ1-1 | TRBV12-3/TRBV12-4 | CASTYDGYTEAFF | TGTGCCAGCACCTACGACGGATACACTGAAGCTTTCTTT
. | once | TRBJ2-1 | TRBV6-2/TRBV6-3 | CASSYHPDRQFF | TGTGCCAGCAGTTACCATCCAGATAGGCAGTTCTTC
. | . | TRBJ1-6 | TRBV3-1/TRBV3-2 | CASSQVVRDSPLHF | TGTGCCAGCAGCCAAGTGGTCCGGGATTCACCCCTCCACTTT
TRBD2 | . | TRBJ2-7 | TRBV6-1 | CASSDPGLLYEQYF | TGTGCCAGCAGTGACCCGGGACTACTCTACGAGCAGTACTTC
TRBD2 | . | TRBJ2-1 | TRBV6-5 | CASRGLAGGYNEQFF | TGTGCCAGCAGGGGACTAGCGGGGGGGTACAATGAGCAGTTCTTC
. | . | TRBJ2-3 | TRBV3-1/TRBV3-2 | CASSHGPTQYF | TGTGCCAGCAGCCACGGACCGACGCAGTATTTT
. | . | TRBJ2-5 | TRBV25-1 | CASSEPSGGQETQYF | TGTGCCAGCAGTGAACCCAGTGGGGGACAAGAGACCCAGTACTTC
. | . | TRBJ1-6 | TRBV10-3 | CAISESGDSPLHF | TGTGCCATCAGTGAATCAGGAGATTCACCCCTCCACTTT
. | . | TRBJ1-2 | TRBV6-5 | CASRIRGGVNYGYTF | TGTGCCAGCCGAATCCGGGGAGGGGTAAACTATGGCTACACCTTC
. | . | TRBJ2-7 | TRBV4-1 | CASSPYRAKDYEQYF | TGCGCCAGCAGCCCGTACAGGGCGAAGGACTACGAGCAGTACTTC
. | . | TRBJ2-1 | TRBV11-3 | CASSPGLGRRQFF | TGTGCCAGCAGCCCCGGATTGGGTCGTAGGCAGTTCTTC
TRBD2 | . | TRBJ2-5 | TRBV5-1 | CASSFRLAGGETQYF | TGCGCCAGCAGCTTCCGACTAGCGGGGGGAGAGACCCAGTACTTC